This T cell receptor (beta chain) was captured in a study of T cell responses to AZD1222 COVID-19 vaccine (dated by TCRdb to about 2021). Background for the entire study: A total of around 240 trial participants underwent TCR sequencing, of whom about 210 had received two doses of AZD1222 and about 25 had received two doses of the MenACWY control vaccine. Trial participants were enrolled by age into 18-55, 56-69 and 70-plus year subgroups, with 148, 28 and 57 TCR-sequenced participants respectively. What the authors observed across the whole study: Because no day 14 peak-response samples were available, repertoires were characterized only after the peak T cell response. A significant rise in spike-specific TCR breadth and depth was observed after two AZD1222 doses relative to day 0 and relative to MenACWY recipients. Conclusions about previously exposed vaccinees were limited because only six AZD1222 recipients were SARS-CoV-2 seropositive at baseline. In the small 56-69-year group, the increase in depth fell short of significance, most likely because of low power. Reportedly, almost half of the unique spike-specific TCRs recognized epitopes lying outside the regions that are mutated in the B.1.351 and B.1.1.7 variants. Participants were mostly white British, with more females than males. The authors suggested clonal diversity may have been underestimated. The whole spike protein was spanned by vaccine-associated CD4 TCRs, and dominant responses were seen in regions 160-218 and 743-854.

V is trimmed back by 6 bases and J by 4 bases, and the junction contains 18 bases that no gene match accounts for. Spanning cysteine to phenylalanine, the CDR3 consists of 18 amino acids. Only the CDR3 region is kept as DNA, spanning 54 bases read in frame from base 1. CDR1 LNHDA and CDR2 SQIVND were looked up in the germline V gene (reference sequence). The sample's time point, from its label and the paper: about 28 days (+/-7) after the second vaccine dose. AZD1222 recipients whose second dose came at about 4 weeks and those whose second dose came at about 12 weeks were combined into one group, since spike-specific TCR depth and breadth did not differ between the two schedules. Samples from vaccinated people were obtained from the UK trials COV001 and COV002, which included a single-blind randomized controlled phase 2/3 trial of AZD1222 (ChAdOx1 nCoV-19) in healthy adults. Trial participant PBMC samples were collected at day 0 and day 28 after the second dose for TCRbeta chain sequencing.

As concerns this clone: The antigen it binds to is not known. No qualities accompany the bases; no much larger clone lies one base away.

The CDR3 regions of human TCRbeta chains were analyzed by immunosequencing. In the source study's methods: TCRs in the repertoires were compared against a reference library of SARS-CoV-2-specific TCRs that had been generated with the MIRA antigen-specificity platform. Breadth was defined as the fraction of unique TCRs that were SARS-CoV-2-associated, and depth was defined as the fraction of total T cells that were SARS-CoV-2-associated. Each spike-specific TCR was assigned to its reactive spike region and to a CD4 or CD8 class using the MIRA data. Log10-transformed breadth and depth values were compared by one-way ANOVA with Sidak's multiple comparisons tests. The table comes from immuneACCESS by way of TCRdb, which keeps in-frame sequences with V and J called. Part of the clones is missing from these tables; in studies checked, under half for an unresolved V gene and the rest for unknown reasons. V and J calls and clone size are copied from that table; D and trimming were computed from the DNA. Present in this sample are roughly 60,000 clones, roughly 80% of which were seen just once. Roughly 3.5% of the sample rests with the top ten.

Sample: peripheral blood, taken 28 days after the second AZD1222 dose. This chain joins TRBV19 to TRBJ1-2; TRBD1 matches 9 bases in the middle. The sequence derives from an adult who received the AZD1222 COVID-19 vaccine. The CDR3 is CASSFPGQGAVGSYGYTF. In nucleotide form, the sequence is TGTGCCAGTAGCTTTCCGGGACAGGGTGCGGTGGGATCCTATGGCTACACCTTC.